This TCR beta chain was found in a study of T cell responses to AZD1222 COVID-19 vaccine. Across the whole study: Second-dose schedules of about 4 or about 12 weeks were combined.

The CDR3 runs 14 residues. CDR1 and CDR2 (germline): MNHNY, SVGAGI (reference sequence). The V gene lost 0 bases and the J gene lost 3 bases, with 8 bases spanning the gap. TCRdb's table, derived via immunoSEQ multiplex PCR, lists solely in-frame clones and lacks some. The sample yields approximately 110,000 clones, around 85% seen once. This clone has a single count. The starting material was peripheral blood, obtained on day 0 of AZD1222 vaccination. This rearrangement joins TRBV6-6 to TRBJ1-1, with a possible D match to TRBD1 (5 bases). The TCR was taken from an adult in good health. CDR3 coding DNA: TGTGCCAGCAGTTACTCGTTCAGGGACACTGAAGCTTTCTTT. Translated, it gives CASSYSFRDTEAFF.